This T cell receptor (beta chain) was recovered during a study of T cells after yellow fever vaccination. Across the whole study: Researchers used SMART-Seq v4 Ultra Low Input to prepare fractions that had low cell numbers. Points from the study as a whole: Researchers noted that a small share of clonotypes showed up in both CD4 and CD8 compartments.

TCRdb reprocessed the 5' RACE reads with MiXCR, giving one entry per CDR3 protein. The sample holds 42,000 or so distinct CDR3 sequences; about 6.8% are singletons and the top ten take 15%. This clonotype appeared many times. Its ends do not fully match the called genes, so a read error is possible. CDR3 length: 14 amino acids. Germline V gene lookup returns CDR1 LGHDT and CDR2 YNNKEL (reference sequence). The material sequenced was CD8+ T cells not binding an NS4B(214-222) dextramer, sorted from PBMCs, taken 45 days after the yellow fever booster vaccination. This chain links TRBV3-1 with TRBJ1-1; 7 nucleotides align to TRBD1. This clonotype was sampled from a man aged 25 to 40 who received the YFV17D yellow fever vaccine. The CDR3 loop is CASSHDRVKTEAFF. The CDR3 nucleotides are TGTGCCAGCAGCCACGACAGGGTGAAGACTGAAGCTTTCTTT. Using reference TRBV3-1 and TRBJ1-1 for the parts outside the CDR3, the full variable domain is DTAVSQTPKYLVTQMGNDKSIKCEQNLGHDTMYWYKQDSKKFLKIMFSYNNKELIINETVPNRFSPKSPDKAHLNLHINSLELGDSAVYFCASSHDRVKTEAFFGQGTRLTVV.